The 30 T cell receptor beta chains given below trace back to one sample, sequenced in a study of shared clonotypes between healthy human individuals (TCRdb year 2020). The method was the immunoSEQ multiplex PCR assay. The clones in this table, taken by TCRdb from immuneACCESS, are in-frame only. Not every clone is retained; where verified, under half of the shortfall comes from an unresolved V gene, and the cause of the rest is unknown. The sample contains approximately 2.1 million clones, just over 90% of them found a single time. The ten largest clones capture 0.3% to 0.4% of the sample. Material for sequencing was naive CD4+ T cells from PBMCs. The label giving this sample's cell subset or site can be read as: CD45RA+ positively selected. These receptors were taken from a man younger than 35 in good health. Some clones in this sample may be carry-over from other donors' samples.

Of note for this clone: This specimen includes other DNA sequences encoding the same CDR3. The chain links TRBV7-2 to TRBJ2-5, with unresolved D. CDR1 is SGHTA, CDR2 FQGNSA, per germline. The V end was cut by 1 base, the J end by 7 bases, with 4 bases between. The CDR3 covers 11 residues. CDR3 in amino acids: CASSLVGTQYF. DNA of the CDR3: TGTGCCAGCAGCTTAGTAGGGACCCAGTACTTC.

The gene calls are TRBV5-5 and TRBJ2-5, with 11 bases lining up with TRBD1. V shed 2 bases and J 5 bases; nucleotides not matched to a gene: 11. The length of the CDR3 is 17 residues. Germline V gene data show CDR1 as SGHKS and CDR2 as YYEKEE (reference sequence). The CDR3: CASSFASGTGGWETQYF. CDR3 sequence (DNA): TGTGCCAGCAGCTTTGCCTCCGGGACAGGGGGTTGGGAGACCCAGTACTTC.

Concerning this clone itself: This sample also contains other DNA sequences that code for the same CDR3. The J gene is TRBJ2-3, the V gene TRBV4-1; 11 nucleotides align to TRBD2. V gave up 0 bases and J gave up 5 bases; unmatched junction bases: 4. CDR3 length: 16 residues. From germline, CDR1 is MGHRA and CDR2 YSYEKL. CDR3 in amino acids: CASSQELAGGEDTQYF. In DNA, the CDR3 is TGCGCCAGCAGCCAAGAGCTAGCGGGAGGCGAAGATACGCAGTATTTT.

This chain links TRBV28 with TRBJ1-1, with 8 bases aligning to TRBD1. The CDR3 has 16 amino acids. The trim removed 6 bases at V and 0 bases at J, leaving 9 bases unmatched. From germline, CDR1 is MDHEN and CDR2 SYDVKM. CDR3: CASSRPRTGMNTEAFF. The CDR3, as DNA: TGTGCCAGCAGCCGGCCTCGGACAGGGATGAACACTGAAGCTTTCTTT.

This chain uses TRBV28 with TRBJ1-1; possibly TRBD1 for D (5 bases). V lost 4 bases and J lost 7, with 13 bases in between. CDR1 MDHEN and CDR2 SYDVKM come from the germline V gene. The CDR3 sequence is 13 residues long. CDR3 in DNA: TGTGCCAGCAGTTGGGGTCCCGGGGGTGAAGCTTTCTTT. Translated: CASSWGPGGEAFF.

About this clone itself: The sample holds other DNA sequences that translate to the same CDR3. The V call is TRBV5-1, the J call TRBJ2-3; D call uncertain. Trimming left V 1 base short and J 0 bases short, with 6 bases between. This CDR3 is built from 14 residues. Germline CDR1 and CDR2: SGHRS and YFSETQ. The CDR3 DNA reads TGCGCCAGCAGCTTGTTGGGGAGCACAGATACGCAGTATTTT. Protein: CASSLLGSTDTQYF.

CDR3 bases: TGTGCCAGCAGCTCGACTAGCGGGAGCTACGAGCAGTACTTC. Translated: CASSSTSGSYEQYF. This chain connects TRBV11-3 to TRBJ2-7; 12 nucleotides align to TRBD2. This CDR3 has 14 residues. V lost 4 bases to trimming and J lost 3 bases; unmatched junction nucleotides: 1. Germline CDR1 reads SGHNT; CDR2 reads YENEEA.

CDR3: CASSFDRGPEAFF. In DNA form, the CDR3 reads TGTGCCAGCAGCTTTGACAGGGGTCCTGAAGCTTTCTTT. The gene calls are TRBV11-2 and TRBJ1-1; TRBD1 matches at 8 bases. The CDR3 loop spans 13 amino acids. V gave up 3 bases and J gave up 6 bases; unmatched junction bases: 3. Germline assignment: CDR1 SGHAT and CDR2 FQNNGV.

This clone was seen a few times. The chain couples TRBV6-5 to TRBJ2-7, with 8 bases fitting TRBD2. In germline, CDR1 is MNHEY, CDR2 SVGAGI. The CDR3 has 14 amino acids. V dropped 4 bases and J dropped 5; count of bases not matched to a gene: 7. The CDR3 DNA follows: TGTGCCAGCAGTTGGCGCGGGAGGTCCCACGAGCAGTACTTC. Its translation: CASSWRGRSHEQYF.

As concerns this clone: Other DNA variants within this sample encode the same CDR3. The chain carries TRBV28 and TRBJ2-7; D remains ambiguous. The CDR3 has 11 amino acids. The V gene lost 6 bases and the J gene lost 2 bases, with 5 bases spanning the gap. From germline, CDR1 is MDHEN and CDR2 SYDVKM. Written as DNA, the CDR3 is TGTGCCAGCAGATCCACCTACGAGCAGTACTTC. It encodes CASRSTYEQYF.

This clone occurred once. The chain couples TRBV7-9 to TRBJ1-1; D gene ambiguous. Germline loops: CDR1 SEHNR, CDR2 FQNEAQ (reference sequence). V lost 3 bases, J lost 1 base, and 9 bases lay in between. The CDR3 loop spans 14 amino acids. In nucleotides, the CDR3 is TGTGCCAGCAGCTTTCTACGGGAGAACACTGAAGCTTTCTTT. It yields the protein CASSFLRENTEAFF.

Note on this clone: Other DNA sequences from this sample encode an identical CDR3 as well. This chain joins TRBV5-1 and TRBJ1-3, with unresolved D. Germline CDR1 and CDR2: SGHRS and YFSETQ. Trimming left V 0 bases short and J 0 bases short, with 4 bases between. The CDR3 consists of 14 residues. The CDR3 spells CASSLDYSGNTIYF. The DNA of the CDR3 is TGCGCCAGCAGCTTGGACTACTCTGGAAACACCATATATTTT.

The V and J genes are TRBV5-8 and TRBJ2-1, with TRBD2 as a possible D gene (5 bases). Germline V CDR1 and CDR2: SGHTS, YDEGEE. This CDR3 contains 16 residues. V was trimmed by 4 bases and J by 8 bases, leaving 22 bases between them. The CDR3 loop is CASSLRRIRGSDEQFF. CDR3 DNA: TGTGCCAGCAGCCTTCGGAGGATTCGGGGAAGCGATGAGCAGTTCTTC.

Remarks on this clone: Other DNA sequences in the sample encode the same CDR3. The chain uses TRBV6-1 and TRBJ1-1, with D unclear. The germline V gene encodes CDR1 MNHNS and CDR2 SASEGT. There are 11 residues in the CDR3. Trimming shortened V by 4 bases and J by 8 bases, and 8 bases separated the two germline ends. The CDR3 is CASSAGPEAFF. CDR3 nucleotide sequence: TGTGCCAGCAGTGCGGGCCCGGAAGCTTTCTTT.

A single count supports this clone. The chain is built from TRBV5-4 and TRBJ2-3; D remains ambiguous. Germline CDR1 reads SGHNT; CDR2 reads YYREEE (reference sequence). Trimming removed 0 bases from V and 5 bases from J, with 7 bases in between. The CDR3 sequence is 13 residues long. CDR3 coding DNA: TGTGCCAGCAGCTTGGTTCCGGGAGATACGCAGTATTTT. Translating gives CASSLVPGDTQYF.

V gene TRBV7-9 combines with J gene TRBJ2-1; 16 bases fit TRBD2. Germline values: CDR1 SEHNR, CDR2 FQNEAQ (reference sequence). The CDR3 has 19 residues. V lost 5 bases, J lost 10 bases, and 17 bases stayed unmatched. The CDR3 region has the DNA TGTGCCAGCAGCCAGCTCCCCGGGACTAGCGGGAGGGCCTATGGAGAGCAGTTCTTC. Its translation: CASSQLPGTSGRAYGEQFF.

CDR3 sequence: CASSGGAGSPREQFF. CDR3 coding DNA: TGTGCCAGCAGTGGAGGAGCGGGTTCACCTAGGGAGCAGTTCTTC. The V gene is TRBV6-4, the J gene TRBJ2-1, with D possibly TRBD2 on 6 matching bases. The CDR3 has 15 amino acids. Germline assignment: CDR1 MRHNA and CDR2 SNTAGT. Trimming took 4 bases from V and 10 from J, leaving 20 bases between them.

The V call is TRBV19, the J call TRBJ1-5; D gene uncertain. The germline gives CDR1 LNHDA, CDR2 SQIVND (reference sequence). The CDR3 has 15 amino acids. The germline V and J ends were trimmed by 5 bases and 0 bases, with 11 bases remaining between them. CDR3 region: CASSLLPNSNQPQHF. As DNA, the CDR3 is TGTGCCAGTAGTCTCCTTCCCAATAGCAATCAGCCCCAGCATTTT.

V and J are TRBV7-2 and TRBJ2-3; D gene ambiguous. Germline loops: CDR1 SGHTA, CDR2 FQGNSA. This CDR3 spans 14 amino acids. V lost 5 bases, J lost 2 bases, and 11 bases lay in between. The CDR3 sequence is CASSPAATTDTQYF. The CDR3 nucleotides read TGTGCCAGCAGCCCAGCTGCCACCACAGATACGCAGTATTTT.

The chain is built from TRBV30 and TRBJ2-7, with TRBD2 matching over 11 bases. Unmatched junction bases numbered 4, after V lost 0 bases and J lost 3 bases. Germline-derived CDR1 and CDR2 are GTSNPN and SVGIG (reference sequence). The CDR3 length is 15 residues. The CDR3: CAWSVGLAGIYEQYF. The DNA of the CDR3 is TGTGCCTGGAGTGTCGGACTAGCGGGTATCTACGAGCAGTACTTC.

CDR3 loop: CASSPGTGLGNQPQHF. CDR3 in DNA: TGTGCCAGCAGCCCCGGGACAGGGCTGGGCAATCAGCCCCAGCATTTT. This rearrangement joins TRBV7-9 to TRBJ1-5, with 9 bases matching TRBD1. V was clipped by 5 bases and J by 2 bases; unmatched bases: 7. The CDR3 is made up of 16 amino acids. Germline CDR1 is SEHNR and CDR2 is FQNEAQ (reference sequence).

The chain recombines TRBV28 with TRBJ1-3; weak D call: TRBD1 (5 bases). The V and J ends lost 2 bases and 4 bases respectively, with 15 bases between them. This CDR3 has 16 residues. From germline, CDR1 is MDHEN and CDR2 SYDVKM. The CDR3 coding sequence is TGTGCCAGCAGTTTAGGGGCAGGGACGGGCGGAAACACCATATATTTT. Translation: CASSLGAGTGGNTIYF.

The V and J genes are TRBV15 and TRBJ1-2, with D perhaps TRBD1 (6 bases). The CDR3 totals 16 residues. Germline loops: CDR1 LNHNV, CDR2 YYDKDF (reference sequence). The germline V and J ends were trimmed by 2 bases and 3 bases, with 16 bases remaining between them. The CDR3 sequence: CATSRSRGARYYGYTF. In DNA form, the CDR3 reads TGTGCCACCAGCAGATCACGGGGGGCGAGGTACTATGGCTACACCTTC.

The chain is built from TRBV18 and TRBJ1-5, with 7 bases lining up with TRBD1. The V and J ends lost 4 bases and 0 bases, in that order; junction bases with no gene match: 3. This CDR3 is built from 15 residues. CDR1 KGHSH and CDR2 LQKENI come from the germline V gene. CDR3 sequence reads: CASSQQGDSNQPQHF. DNA for the CDR3: TGTGCCAGCTCACAGCAGGGGGATAGCAATCAGCCCCAGCATTTT.

This chain uses TRBV28 with TRBJ1-5; no definite D call. Germline assignment: CDR1 MDHEN and CDR2 SYDVKM. The CDR3 length is 15 residues. The V end was cut by 4 bases, the J end by 0 bases, with 10 bases between. DNA for the CDR3: TGTGCCAGCAGTTCTCCGTTCAATAGCAATCAGCCCCAGCATTTT. This codes for CASSSPFNSNQPQHF.

This sequence joins TRBV5-4 and TRBJ2-7; D unresolved. With 1 base removed from V and 5 bases from J, the gap between germline ends came to 4 bases. Germline CDR1 is SGHNT and CDR2 is YYREEE (reference sequence). There are 11 residues in the CDR3. CDR3 sequence (DNA): TGTGCCAGCAGCTTGAGCCACGAGCAGTACTTC. Translated, it gives CASSLSHEQYF.

This chain joins TRBV7-6 and TRBJ1-4, with D maybe TRBD1 (6 bases). Trimming removed 4 bases at V and 10 bases at J, with 22 bases between. The germline V gene encodes CDR1 SGHVS and CDR2 FNYEAQ. The CDR3 covers 16 residues. The CDR3 DNA reads as TGTGCCAGCAGCTCGGGGGGCAGGACCCGGCAGAGAAAACTGTTTTTT. Residues: CASSSGGRTRQRKLFF.

The V call is TRBV28, the J call TRBJ2-5; 7 positions match TRBD2. Germline trimming cut 0 bases from V and 2 bases from J; bases unmatched to any gene: 6. The CDR3 is made up of 16 amino acids. Germline values: CDR1 MDHEN, CDR2 SYDVKM. The CDR3 spells CASSLWASGLQETQYF. DNA for the CDR3: TGTGCCAGCAGTTTATGGGCTAGCGGCCTTCAAGAGACCCAGTACTTC.

V and J are TRBV5-1 and TRBJ2-1; 7 positions match TRBD2. Germline V gene lookup returns CDR1 SGHRS and CDR2 YFSETQ. V gave up 0 bases and J gave up 2 bases; unmatched junction bases: 8. This CDR3 region has 17 residues. CDR3 in amino acids: CASSLELGRGAYNEQFF. The CDR3 DNA is TGCGCCAGCAGCTTGGAATTGGGGAGGGGCGCCTACAATGAGCAGTTCTTC.

The chain joins TRBV11-1 to TRBJ1-5; D is unresolved. Trimming took off 5 bases at V and 9 bases at J, with 14 bases between the two ends. Germline V gene lookup returns CDR1 SGHAT and CDR2 FQDESV (reference sequence). This CDR3 region has 13 residues. CDR3 DNA sequence: TGTGCCAGCAGCCTAGAGGGCAGTGGGCCCCAGCATTTT. This encodes CASSLEGSGPQHF.